This entry lists 17 T cell receptor beta chains sequenced from one sample in a study of T cell responses to AZD1222 COVID-19 vaccine. Method: immunoSEQ multiplex PCR; TCRdb's copy keeps in-frame clones and lacks some. Of approximately 130,000 clones listed, about 89% are singletons. Sequencing used peripheral blood, obtained on day 0 of MenACWY control vaccination. The receptor set was obtained from an adult in good health.

This chain links TRBV5-4 with TRBJ2-5, with D perhaps matching TRBD2 (5 bases). Trimming cost V 4 bases and J 3 bases, with 13 bases left between them. Germline V CDR1 and CDR2: SGHNT, YYREEE (reference sequence). The CDR3 spans 14 residues. This CDR3 is CASSRALVKETQYF. The CDR3 bases are TGTGCCAGCAGCCGAGCACTAGTAAAAGAGACCCAGTACTTC. Combining the CDR3 with reference TRBV5-4 and TRBJ2-5 gives the whole variable domain ETGVTQSPTHLIKTRGQQVTLRCSSQSGHNTVSWYQQALGQGPQFIFQYYREEENGRGNFPPRFSGLQFPNYSSELNVNALELDDSALYLCASSRALVKETQYFGPGTRLLVL.

The V gene is TRBV29-1, the J gene TRBJ1-5, with D tentatively TRBD1 (5 bases). CDR3 length: 13 amino acids. With 7 bases removed from V and 6 bases from J, the gap between germline ends came to 16 bases. Germline CDR1 SQVTM, CDR2 ANQGSEA. The chain's CDR3 is CSAGGGAGQPQHF. CDR3 DNA sequence: TGCAGCGCCGGAGGAGGGGCTGGTCAGCCCCAGCATTTT.

The table lists this clone with a count of one. This rearrangement joins TRBV10-3 to TRBJ1-1; D unresolved. V dropped 3 bases and J dropped 3 bases, with 11 bases sitting between them. There are 14 residues in the CDR3. Looked up from germline, CDR1 is ENHRY and CDR2 is SYGVKD. The CDR3 DNA reads as TGTGCCATCAGTGATTTGGTCTCGGACACTGAAGCTTTCTTT. This gives the protein CAISDLVSDTEAFF.

The sample holds a few counts of this clone. The rearrangement links TRBV10-3 to TRBJ1-5, with 8 bases lining up with TRBD1. This CDR3 region has 14 residues. Trimming cost V 0 bases and J 5 bases; bases outside gene matches: 0. Germline V gene lookup returns CDR1 ENHRY and CDR2 SYGVKD. The CDR3 is CAISESRGHQPQHF. The CDR3 bases are TGTGCCATCAGTGAGTCCAGGGGGCATCAGCCCCAGCATTTT.

The V call is TRBV7-9, the J call TRBJ2-1; TRBD2 matches at 8 bases. Germline lookup yields CDR1 SEHNR and CDR2 FQNEAQ (reference sequence). The CDR3 consists of 14 residues. After removal of 6 bases from V and 5 bases from J, the junction contained 6 bases not matched to a gene. The CDR3 region has the DNA TGTGCCAGCAGAACTAGCGGAGATAACAATGAGCAGTTCTTC. Protein sequence: CASRTSGDNNEQFF.

The chain uses TRBV7-9 and TRBJ2-1; D uncertain. Germline V gives CDR1 SEHNR, CDR2 FQNEAQ (reference sequence). Trimming cost V 5 bases and J 0 bases, with 11 bases left between them. The CDR3 loop spans 15 amino acids. CDR3 sequence: CASSHTVSSYNEQFF. Here the CDR3 DNA reads TGTGCCAGCAGCCATACAGTTAGCTCCTACAATGAGCAGTTCTTC.

The CDR3 bases are TGTGCCAGCAGTTACGGGGAGGGCTCTGGGGCCAACGTCCTGACTTTC. Its protein is CASSYGEGSGANVLTF. The chain couples TRBV6-5 to TRBJ2-6; 7 nucleotides agree with TRBD2. The CDR3 runs to 16 residues. In germline, CDR1 is MNHEY, CDR2 SVGAGI. Germline trimming cut 2 bases from V and 0 bases from J; bases unmatched to any gene: 1.

The chain combines TRBV30 with TRBJ2-1; 10 bases fit TRBD2. Germline V gene sequence: CDR1 GTSNPN, CDR2 SVGIG (reference sequence). The CDR3 runs 15 residues. The J segment lost 5 bases and the V segment lost 2 bases, leaving 6 bases of the junction unmatched. The CDR3 bases are TGTGCCTGGAGTATCAGGCTAGCGGGAGACAATGAGCAGTTCTTC. This encodes CAWSIRLAGDNEQFF.

The chain links TRBV5-1 to TRBJ1-1; TRBD1 matches at 8 bases. CDR1 is SGHRS, CDR2 YFSETQ, per germline. V shed 3 bases and J 5 bases; nucleotides not matched to a gene: 9. This CDR3 has 15 residues. The CDR3 nucleotides read TGCGCCAGCAGCTCGAACACAGGGGGGTCAACTGAAGCTTTCTTT. It codes for CASSSNTGGSTEAFF.

The V and J genes are TRBV6-5 and TRBJ2-7; 7 bases are shared with TRBD1. The CDR3 is 13 residues long. CDR1 and CDR2 from the germline V gene are MNHEY and SVGAGI. Trimming removed 5 bases from V and 6 bases from J; junction bases left unmatched: 7. The CDR3: CASSTPNRGEQYF. The CDR3 coding sequence is TGTGCCAGCAGTACCCCAAACAGGGGCGAGCAGTACTTC.

The chain combines TRBV3-1 (or the pseudogene TRBV3-2) with TRBJ2-1; D gene unclear. Trimming took off 4 bases at V and 1 base at J, with 11 bases between the two ends. Germline loops: CDR1 LGHDT, CDR2 YNNKEL (reference sequence). CDR3 length: 15 amino acids. The CDR3 bases are TGTGCCAGCAGCCGCGAACCCTTTTCCTACAATGAGCAGTTCTTC. This sequence encodes CASSREPFSYNEQFF.

This chain links TRBV27 with TRBJ1-4; a weak D match, TRBD1 (6 bases). Trimming pared 0 bases from V and 3 bases from J, leaving 17 bases between. The CDR3 has 18 residues. Germline CDR1 is MNHEY and CDR2 is SMNVEV (reference sequence). CDR3 in DNA: TGTGCCAGCAGTTTATCGGCCCCCCCCAGGGGATCTAATGAAAAACTGTTTTTT. This sequence encodes CASSLSAPPRGSNEKLFF.

The gene calls are TRBV7-3 and TRBJ2-1, with TRBD2 as a possible D gene (6 bases). Looked up from germline, CDR1 is SGHTA and CDR2 is FQGTGA. The CDR3 is made up of 16 amino acids. V was pared by 4 bases and J by 0 bases, with 13 bases between. CDR3 loop: CASSSVRGSSYNEQFF. As DNA, the CDR3 is TGTGCCAGCAGCTCCGTGCGGGGCAGCTCCTACAATGAGCAGTTCTTC.

V usage is TRBV15 and J usage is TRBJ2-4, with D possibly TRBD2 on 7 matching bases. Trimming removed 0 bases from V and 1 base from J, with 13 bases in between. Germline V gives CDR1 LNHNV, CDR2 YYDKDF (reference sequence). The CDR3 contains 17 residues. CDR3 bases: TGTGCCACCAGCAGAGATGAGGGGGGGTTTGCCAAAAACATTCAGTACTTC. Translating it yields CATSRDEGGFAKNIQYF.

The V call is TRBV11-2, the J call TRBJ1-5; 7 bases align to TRBD1. CDR3 length: 15 amino acids. V dropped 3 bases and J dropped 1; count of bases not matched to a gene: 3. Germline values: CDR1 SGHAT, CDR2 FQNNGV. The CDR3 sequence is CASSLGRGSNQPQHF. In DNA form, the CDR3 reads TGTGCCAGCAGCTTGGGCAGGGGGAGCAATCAGCCCCAGCATTTT.

This rearrangement joins TRBV28 to TRBJ2-1, with 7 nucleotides matching TRBD1. The V segment lost 4 bases and the J segment 6 bases; nucleotides outside the gene matches: 9. This CDR3 has 15 amino acids. Germline V gene data show CDR1 as MDHEN and CDR2 as SYDVKM. DNA of the CDR3: TGTGCCAGCAGTTCTCCTGGGGCAGGGGGCAATGAGCAGTTCTTC. This sequence encodes CASSSPGAGGNEQFF.

The chain uses TRBV13 and TRBJ2-6, with D perhaps TRBD1 (6 bases). V was cut by 7 bases and J by 0 bases, with 22 bases left in between. Germline V lookup: CDR1 PRHDT, CDR2 FYEKMQ (reference sequence). The CDR3 consists of 19 residues. DNA of the CDR3: TGTGCCAGCAAATTTTCTAGAGGACAGAGGCTCTCTGGGGCCAACGTCCTGACTTTC. Its protein is CASKFSRGQRLSGANVLTF.